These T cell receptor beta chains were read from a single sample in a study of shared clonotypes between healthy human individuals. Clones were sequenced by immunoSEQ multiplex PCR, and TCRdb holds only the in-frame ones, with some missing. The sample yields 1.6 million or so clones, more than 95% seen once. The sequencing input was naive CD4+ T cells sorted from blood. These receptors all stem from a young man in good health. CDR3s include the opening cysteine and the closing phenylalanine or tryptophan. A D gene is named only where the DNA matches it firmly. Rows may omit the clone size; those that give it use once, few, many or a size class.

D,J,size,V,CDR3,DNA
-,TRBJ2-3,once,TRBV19,CATAPGTDTQYF,TGTGCCACCGCCCCTGGCACAGATACGCAGTATTTT
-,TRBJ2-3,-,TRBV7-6,CASSFVDTDTQYF,TGTGCCAGCAGCTTCGTAGACACAGATACGCAGTATTTT
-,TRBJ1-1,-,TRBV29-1,CSVRRGMGTEAFF,TGCAGCGTTCGAAGGGGTATGGGCACTGAAGCTTTCTTT
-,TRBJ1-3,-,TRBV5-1,CASSLRDSGNTIYF,TGCGCCAGCAGCTTAAGAGACTCTGGAAACACCATATATTTT
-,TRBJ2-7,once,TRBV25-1,CASSAIRTTEEQYF,TGTGCCAGCAGTGCAATTCGGACCACGGAGGAGCAGTACTTC
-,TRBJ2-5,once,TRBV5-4,CASSLGLKETQYF,TGTGCCAGCAGCCTGGGACTTAAAGAGACCCAGTACTTC
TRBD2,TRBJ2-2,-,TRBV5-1,CASSLVGTSGSRYTGELFF,TGCGCCAGCAGCTTGGTCGGTACTAGCGGGAGTCGGTACACCGGGGAGCTGTTTTTT
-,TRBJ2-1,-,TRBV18,CASSPRTGLYNEQFF,TGTGCCAGCTCACCACGAACAGGTCTCTACAATGAGCAGTTCTTC
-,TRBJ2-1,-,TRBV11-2,CASSREPSSYNEQFF,TGTGCCAGCAGCCGAGAACCTAGCTCCTACAATGAGCAGTTCTTC
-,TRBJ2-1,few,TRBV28,CASSLTYNEQFF,TGTGCCAGCAGTTTAACCTACAATGAGCAGTTCTTC
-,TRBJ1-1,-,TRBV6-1,CASRGGILNTEAFF,TGTGCCAGCAGGGGAGGGATTTTGAACACTGAAGCTTTCTTT
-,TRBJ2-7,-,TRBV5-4,CASSLNRDWSYEQYF,TGTGCCAGCAGCTTGAACCGGGACTGGTCCTACGAGCAGTACTTC
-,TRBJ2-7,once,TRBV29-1,CSALGVTLGEQYF,TGCAGCGCCTTGGGGGTCACCTTAGGCGAGCAGTACTTC
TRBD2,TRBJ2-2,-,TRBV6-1,CASSVLAGGPRNTGELFF,TGTGCCAGCAGTGTGCTAGCGGGAGGGCCGCGGAACACCGGGGAGCTGTTTTTT
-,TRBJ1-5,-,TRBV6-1,CASSEAYGQPQHF,TGTGCCAGCAGTGAAGCGTATGGTCAGCCCCAGCATTTT
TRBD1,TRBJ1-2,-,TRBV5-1,CASSLGTGAYYGYTF,TGCGCCAGCAGCTTGGGTACAGGGGCGTACTATGGCTACACCTTC
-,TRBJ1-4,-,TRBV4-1,CASSLTWTTNEKLFF,TGCGCCAGCAGCCTCACCTGGACAACTAATGAAAAACTGTTTTTT
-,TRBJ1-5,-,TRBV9,CASNGGPGQPQHF,TGTGCCAGTAATGGCGGCCCGGGACAGCCCCAGCATTTT
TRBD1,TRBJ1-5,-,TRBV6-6,CASSSQRQGPNQPQHF,TGTGCCAGCAGTTCGCAAAGACAGGGGCCGAATCAGCCCCAGCATTTT
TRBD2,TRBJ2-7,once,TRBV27,CASSLSQASGSYEQYF,TGTGCCAGCAGTTTATCGCAGGCTAGCGGGAGTTACGAGCAGTACTTC
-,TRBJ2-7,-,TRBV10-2,CASRSTGTYEQYF,TGCGCCAGCAGATCTACAGGGACCTACGAGCAGTACTTC
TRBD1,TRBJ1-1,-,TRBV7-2,CASSRDRAIYTEAFF,TGTGCCAGCTCCCGGGACAGGGCAATTTACACTGAAGCTTTCTTT
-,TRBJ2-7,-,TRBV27,CASGTYREEQYF,TGTGCCAGCGGGACTTATCGTGAAGAGCAGTACTTC
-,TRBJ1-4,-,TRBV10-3,CAISRGSGTPRPNEKLFF,TGTGCCATCAGTAGGGGGAGTGGGACACCCAGACCAAATGAAAAACTGTTTTTT
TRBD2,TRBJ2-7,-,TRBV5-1,CASSLALRGDEQYF,TGCGCCAGCAGCTTGGCCCTGCGGGGGGACGAGCAGTACTTC
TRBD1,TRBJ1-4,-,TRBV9,CASSPDRWEEKLFF,TGTGCCAGCAGCCCGGACAGGTGGGAAGAAAAACTGTTTTTT
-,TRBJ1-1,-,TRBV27,CASSFRQGEAFF,TGTGCCAGCAGTTTCCGTCAGGGTGAAGCTTTCTTT
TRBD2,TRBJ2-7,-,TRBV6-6,CASRDLAGVDEQYF,TGTGCCAGCAGGGACCTAGCGGGAGTCGACGAGCAGTACTTC
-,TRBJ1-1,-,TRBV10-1,CASSETLQGNTEAFF,TGCGCCAGCAGTGAGACCCTACAGGGGAACACTGAAGCTTTCTTT
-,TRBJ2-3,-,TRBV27,CASSFRGPDTQYF,TGTGCCAGCAGTTTCCGGGGTCCAGATACGCAGTATTTT
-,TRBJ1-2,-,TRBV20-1,CSAIGNYGYTF,TGCAGTGCTATTGGGAACTATGGCTACACCTTC
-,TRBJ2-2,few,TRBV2,CASSDERNTGELFF,TGTGCCAGCAGTGACGAGCGGAACACCGGGGAGCTGTTTTTT
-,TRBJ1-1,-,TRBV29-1,CSAQTSEAFF,TGCAGCGCCCAAACATCGGAAGCTTTCTTT
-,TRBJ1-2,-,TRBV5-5,CASSLRGGADYGYTF,TGTGCCAGCAGCTTGAGGGGCGGGGCAGACTATGGCTACACCTTC
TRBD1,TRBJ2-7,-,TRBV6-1,CASSQVGRSWTGYYEQYF,TGTGCCAGCAGTCAAGTAGGTAGATCCTGGACAGGATACTACGAGCAGTACTTC
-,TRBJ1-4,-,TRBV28,CASSSPGLTDEKLFF,TGTGCCAGCAGTTCCCCGGGTTTGACGGATGAAAAACTGTTTTTT
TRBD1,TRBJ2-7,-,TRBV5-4,CASSLERQGQYF,TGTGCCAGCAGCTTGGAAAGACAGGGGCAGTACTTC
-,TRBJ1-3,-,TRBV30,CAWSHMSGNTIYF,TGTGCCTGGAGCCATATGTCTGGAAACACCATATATTTT
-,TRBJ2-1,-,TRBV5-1,CASSLRGHNEQFF,TGCGCCAGCAGCTTGCGGGGTCACAATGAGCAGTTCTTC
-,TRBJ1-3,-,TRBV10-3,CAIGTSGNTIYF,TGTGCCATCGGGACCTCTGGAAACACCATATATTTT
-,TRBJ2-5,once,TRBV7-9,CASSFRDLAGTQYF,TGTGCCAGCAGCTTCCGGGACCTCGCGGGGACCCAGTACTTC
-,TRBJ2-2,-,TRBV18,CASSPGRGTGELFF,TGTGCCAGCTCACCAGGGCGGGGAACCGGGGAGCTGTTTTTT
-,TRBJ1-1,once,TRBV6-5,CASTSYTEAFF,TGTGCCAGCACCAGCTACACTGAAGCTTTCTTT
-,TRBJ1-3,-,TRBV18,CASSPTGQRGNTIYF,TGTGCCAGCTCACCAACCGGACAGAGAGGAAACACCATATATTTT
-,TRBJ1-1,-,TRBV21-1,CASSKMVGNTEAFF,TGTGCCAGCAGCAAGATGGTGGGGAACACTGAAGCTTTCTTT
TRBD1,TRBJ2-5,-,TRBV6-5,CASNKQGAEETQYF,TGTGCCAGCAACAAACAGGGGGCCGAAGAGACCCAGTACTTC
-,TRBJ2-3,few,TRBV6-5,CASSDSTDTQYF,TGTGCCAGCAGCGACTCTACAGATACGCAGTATTTT